The 10 T cell receptor beta chains reported below all come from one sample, sequenced in a study of siplizumab effects on memory and regulatory T cells. The assay was immunoSEQ multiplex PCR, and TCRdb's table has in-frame clones only and misses some. Seen here are about 100,000 clones, about 95% observed once, and the top ten hold about 0.6%. Sequences were obtained from Tregs sorted from blood. The receptors come from a human donor in good health.

The rearrangement links TRBV7-9 to TRBJ1-2, with unresolved D. The CDR3 totals 12 residues. Trimming pared 3 bases from V and 6 bases from J, leaving 8 bases between. CDR1 and CDR2 (germline): SEHNR, FQNEAQ (reference sequence). The CDR3 is CASSFYADGYTF. The CDR3 DNA is TGTGCCAGCAGCTTCTATGCAGATGGCTACACCTTC.

This rearrangement joins TRBV18 to TRBJ1-5, with 10 nucleotides matching TRBD1. The CDR3 is 15 residues long. Trimming took 0 bases from V and 8 from J; bases not matched to a gene: 4. Per the germline V gene, CDR1 is KGHSH and CDR2 is LQKENI. In nucleotides, the CDR3 is TGTGCCAGCTCACCACCCGGGACAGGGGTAAAGCCCCAGCATTTT. Protein: CASSPPGTGVKPQHF.

The chain carries TRBV28 and TRBJ2-7; 12 bases are shared with TRBD2. The CDR3 runs to 15 residues. The V gene end was trimmed by 3 bases and the J gene end by 1 base; junction bases not matched to a gene: 1. Germline values: CDR1 MDHEN, CDR2 SYDVKM. The CDR3 nucleotides read TGTGCCAGCAGTTTGACTAGCGGGAGATCCTACGAGCAGTACTTC. Translated: CASSLTSGRSYEQYF.

The CDR3 DNA follows: TGCGCCAGCAGCTTGGATCTAGCGGGAAAGTTCTTC. Encoded protein: CASSLDLAGKFF. This chain connects TRBV5-1 to TRBJ2-1, with 9 bases aligning to TRBD2. The trim removed 0 bases at V and 14 bases at J, leaving 3 bases unmatched. This CDR3 is 12 amino acids long. CDR1 and CDR2 from the germline V gene are SGHRS and YFSETQ. The complete variable domain, with remaining parts taken from reference TRBV5-1 and TRBJ2-1, reads KAGVTQTPRYLIKTRGQQVTLSCSPISGHRSVSWYQQTPGQGLQFLFEYFSETQRNKGNFPGRFSGRQFSNSRSEMNVSTLELGDSALYLCASSLDLAGKFFGPGTRLTVL.

The chain combines TRBV5-1 with TRBJ2-1; 10 bases fit TRBD2. The junction had 10 bases not matched to a gene; V was cut back by 2 bases and J by 5 bases. The CDR3 extends over 17 amino acids. Germline CDR1 and CDR2: SGHRS and YFSETQ. The DNA of the CDR3 is TGCGCCAGCAGCTTTCTAGCGGGAGCCCCCCTCAACAATGAGCAGTTCTTC. It is translated as CASSFLAGAPLNNEQFF.

The chain uses TRBV19 and TRBJ2-3; no firm D call. With 5 bases removed from V and 1 base from J, the gap between germline ends came to 10 bases. Germline lookup yields CDR1 LNHDA and CDR2 SQIVND (reference sequence). CDR3 length: 14 residues. DNA of the CDR3: TGTGCCAGTAGTCCTTTAGGTCGCACAGATACGCAGTATTTT. Its protein is CASSPLGRTDTQYF.

The gene calls are TRBV30 and TRBJ2-7; D unresolved. Germline V CDR1 and CDR2: GTSNPN, SVGIG (reference sequence). There are 15 residues in the CDR3. Trimming took off 2 bases at V and 0 bases at J, with 14 bases between the two ends. CDR3 nucleotide sequence: TGTGCCTGGAGTAGGATATACACTCACTCCTACGAGCAGTACTTC. Protein product: CAWSRIYTHSYEQYF.

The chain recombines TRBV28 with TRBJ2-2, with a possible D match to TRBD1 (6 bases). Germline V gene sequence: CDR1 MDHEN, CDR2 SYDVKM. The CDR3 runs to 15 residues. The ends were cut back, 5 bases at V and 4 bases at J, with 14 bases in the middle. The CDR3 protein is CASSERRGGTGELFF. CDR3 nucleotide sequence: TGTGCCAGCAGTGAGAGAAGAGGGGGCACCGGGGAGCTGTTTTTT.

The chain joins TRBV4-1 to TRBJ2-6; 9 bases are a match to TRBD1. Trimming at V came to 1 base and at J to 0 bases, leaving 4 bases not matched to a gene. The length of the CDR3 is 18 residues. Germline CDR1 and CDR2: MGHRA and YSYEKL. CDR3 DNA sequence: TGCGCCAGCAGCCAAGGTGGGACAGGGATCTCTGGGGCCAACGTCCTGACTTTC. It codes for CASSQGGTGISGANVLTF.

The chain combines TRBV30 with TRBJ2-5; 10 nucleotides align to TRBD2. This CDR3 region has 16 residues. Germline loops: CDR1 GTSNPN, CDR2 SVGIG (reference sequence). With V trimmed by 2 bases and J by 2 bases, 8 bases remained unmatched. The CDR3 spells CAWSSWTSGLQETQYF. The CDR3 DNA reads TGTGCCTGGAGTTCTTGGACTAGCGGATTGCAAGAGACCCAGTACTTC. Combining the CDR3 with reference TRBV30 and TRBJ2-5 gives the whole variable domain SQTIHQWPATLVQPVGSPLSLECTVEGTSNPNLYWYRQAAGRGLQLLFYSVGIGQISSEVPQNLSASRPQDRQFILSSKKLLLSDSGFYLCAWSSWTSGLQETQYFGPGTRLLVL.